This TCR beta chain was captured by sequencing in a study of T cell responses to AZD1222 COVID-19 vaccine. Of note for this clone: The antigen is unknown.

Study outcomes and limitations: Reports say nearly half of spike-specific TCRs go after unmutated variant regions.

CDR1 is LGHNA and CDR2 is YNFKEQ in the germline V gene. The CDR3 is 15 residues long. V lost 4 bases and J lost 2, with 14 bases in between. Assay: immunoSEQ multiplex PCR; the TCRdb copy retains only in-frame clones and omits some. The profile shows roughly 77,000 clones, approximately 90% of them singletons. This sequence was found in an adult in good health. The sequences come from peripheral blood, collected on day 0 of AZD1222 vaccination. The rearrangement joins TRBV4-2 to TRBJ1-2; tentatively, D is TRBD1 (5 bases). The CDR3 DNA is TGTGCCAGCAGCCCCTCCGCGGGGCCCAACTATGGCTACACCTTC. Translation gives CASSPSAGPNYGYTF.